A single sample is the source of the 24 T cell receptor beta chains below, sequenced in a study of Graves' ophthalmopathy and Graves' hyperthyroidism. The sequenced template was RNA, covering the TCR beta CDR3 region. The library came from an HTBI-primed first-round RT-PCR and a second-round multiplex PCR. MiXCR was run by TCRdb on the multiplex PCR reads, yielding one entry per CDR3 protein. The table has 200,000 to 250,000 distinct CDR3 sequences, approximately 42% seen once. The specimen was peripheral blood. The receptors originated from an adult man with Graves' ophthalmopathy.

This chain joins TRBV24-1 and TRBJ2-5; D may correspond to TRBD1 or TRBD2 (5 bases each). Germline CDR1 reads KGHDR; CDR2 reads SFDVKD. The CDR3 contains 15 residues. Between the trimmed V and J ends, which lost 6 bases and 0 bases, there was a span of 13 bases. CDR3 bases: TGTGCCACCAGTCCAGAGGGGATTTACCAAGAGACCCAGTACTTC. This gives the protein CATSPEGIYQETQYF.

This clonotype was observed at least ten times. The rearrangement uses TRBV15 and TRBJ1-2, with 8 bases that match TRBD1. CDR3 size: 15 residues. After removal of 3 bases from V and 5 bases from J, the junction contained 8 bases not matched to a gene. Germline V lookup: CDR1 LNHNV, CDR2 YYDKDF (reference sequence). The CDR3 sequence is CATSSDRGLGYGYTF. The DNA of the CDR3 is TGTGCCACCAGCAGTGACAGGGGCCTCGGTTATGGCTACACCTTC.

This chain connects TRBV10-3 to TRBJ1-1; weak D call: TRBD1 (5 bases). The V gene lost 9 bases and the J gene lost 5 bases, with 19 bases spanning the gap. Germline lookup yields CDR1 ENHRY and CDR2 SYGVKD. The CDR3 covers 14 residues. DNA of the CDR3: TGTGCCATGCGAGATGGGACGGGTCGGACTGAAGCTTTCTTT. Translation: CAMRDGTGRTEAFF.

CDR3 in amino acids: CASSLWLSSTGELFF. For the CDR3, the DNA is TGTGCCAGCAGCTTATGGTTGAGCAGCACCGGGGAGCTGTTTTTT. V usage is TRBV7-3 and J usage is TRBJ2-2, with D hard to call. In germline, CDR1 is SGHTA, CDR2 FQGTGA. CDR3 size: 15 residues. V lost 2 bases and J 4 bases, leaving 11 bases between the germline ends.

Many counts were recorded for this clonotype. This chain links TRBV15 with TRBJ1-2, with a weak D call TRBD1 (5 bases). Trimming shortened V by 2 bases and J by 2 bases, and 9 bases separated the two germline ends. CDR3 length equals 14 residues. Germline values: CDR1 LNHNV, CDR2 YYDKDF (reference sequence). CDR3 protein: CATSRTRQNYGYTF. DNA of the CDR3: TGTGCCACCAGCAGAACCAGACAGAACTATGGCTACACCTTC. Combining the CDR3 with reference TRBV15 and TRBJ1-2 gives the whole variable domain DAMVIQNPRYQVTQFGKPVTLSCSQTLNHNVMYWYQQKSSQAPKLLFHYYDKDFNNEADTPDNFQSRRPNTSFCFLDIRSPGLGDTAMYLCATSRTRQNYGYTFGSGTRLTVV.

V gene TRBV2 combines with J gene TRBJ1-5, with TRBD1 matching over 11 bases. V lost 5 bases and J lost 11; bases outside the gene matches: 11. The CDR3 sequence is 15 residues long. The germline CDR1 and CDR2 sequences are SNHLY and FYNNEI. The CDR3 DNA is TGTGCCAGCAGTTCCCCCCGGACAGGGGGCCAAACCCAGCATTTT. Its protein product is CASSSPRTGGQTQHF.

This rearrangement joins TRBV5-4 to TRBJ2-7; TRBD1 aligns across 10 bases. This CDR3 spans 14 amino acids. Germline values: CDR1 SGHNT, CDR2 YYREEE (reference sequence). The CDR3 protein is CARPSGQGSYEQYF. The CDR3 DNA follows: TGTGCTCGGCCCTCGGGACAGGGGTCCTACGAGCAGTACTTC.

The chain combines TRBV9 with TRBJ1-6, with a weak D call TRBD1 (5 bases). Germline V CDR1 and CDR2: SGDLS, YYNGEE. The CDR3 is made up of 14 amino acids. The V and J ends lost 5 bases and 7 bases respectively, with 13 bases between them. The DNA for the CDR3 is TGTGCCAGCAGTCGAACAGGTTTCAATTCACCCCTCCACTTT. Translating gives CASSRTGFNSPLHF.

V and J are TRBV7-2 and TRBJ1-2, with 9 bases identical to TRBD1. The ends lost 5 bases at V and 2 bases at J; junction bases unmatched: 3. Germline V gene data show CDR1 as SGHTA and CDR2 as FQGNSA. The CDR3 spans 14 residues. CDR3 DNA: TGTGCCAGCAGCACACAGGGGGCGAACTATGGCTACACCTTC. It encodes CASSTQGANYGYTF.

CDR3 sequence (DNA): TGTGCCACCCGCTCCGGGACAGGGCATGTCGAGCAGTACTTC. Protein sequence: CATRSGTGHVEQYF. The chain carries TRBV10-3 and TRBJ2-7, with 9 nucleotides matching TRBD1. In germline, CDR1 is ENHRY, CDR2 SYGVKD. This CDR3 has 14 amino acids. With V trimmed by 10 bases and J by 6 bases, 13 bases remained unmatched.

This clonotype was counted only a few times. The chain has TRBV10-3 and TRBJ1-3, with unresolved D. CDR1 and CDR2 (germline): ENHRY, SYGVKD. The CDR3 spans 14 residues. V was clipped by 9 bases and J by 1 base, with 13 bases between them. Written as DNA, the CDR3 is TGTGCCATTAGAGACACCTCGTCTGGAAACACCATATATTTT. Translating gives CAIRDTSSGNTIYF.

To note about this clonotype: This may be a read error: a much more frequent sequence differs by one nucleotide. The chain has TRBV5-1 and TRBJ2-6; tentative D call: TRBD1 (5 bases). Trimming stripped 0 bases from V and 2 bases from J, with 6 bases between. In germline, CDR1 is SGHRS, CDR2 YFSETQ. The CDR3 covers 15 residues. CDR3 nucleotide sequence: TGCGCCAGCAGCTTGGTAGGGGCTGGGGCCAACGTCCTGACTTTC. Its protein product is CASSLVGAGANVLTF.

This clonotype appeared a few times. The chain couples TRBV29-1 to TRBJ1-2; TRBD1 matches at 8 bases. The CDR3 consists of 19 residues. Germline V gene lookup returns CDR1 SQVTM and CDR2 ANQGSEA. V lost 0 bases, J lost 1 base, and 16 bases stayed unmatched. CDR3 nucleotides: TGCAGCGTTGAAGACCAGAACCCGACAGGGGCTGGGGTTAACTATGGCTACACCTTC. Residues: CSVEDQNPTGAGVNYGYTF.

The chain recombines TRBV19 with TRBJ1-5; possible D gene TRBD1, 6 bases. The CDR3 loop spans 14 amino acids. The germline V gene has CDR1 LNHDA and CDR2 SQIVND (reference sequence). Trimming removed 7 bases at V and 3 bases at J, with 13 bases between. CDR3 DNA: TGTGCCAGTAAAAAGAGACAGGTCAATCAGCCCCAGCATTTT. Its translation: CASKKRQVNQPQHF.

The chain carries TRBV10-3 and TRBJ1-4; TRBD1 might be the D (6 bases). The CDR3 consists of 13 residues. The V gene lost 6 bases and the J gene lost 5 bases, with 10 bases spanning the gap. The germline gives CDR1 ENHRY, CDR2 SYGVKD. CDR3 bases: TGTGCCATCAGGAGGACAGAAAATGAAAAACTGTTTTTT. Its translation: CAIRRTENEKLFF.

The chain joins TRBV24-1 to TRBJ1-1; D gene unclear. The CDR3 runs to 13 residues. Trimming took off 6 bases at V and 3 bases at J, with 10 bases between the two ends. CDR1 is KGHDR and CDR2 is SFDVKD in the germline V gene. Here the CDR3 DNA reads TGTGCCACCAGTCCCGACCCACACACTGAAGCTTTCTTT. Protein product: CATSPDPHTEAFF.

The CDR3 DNA follows: TGTGCCAGCAGCTCGACAGGAATAGAGCAGTACTTC. Encoded protein: CASSSTGIEQYF. The J gene is TRBJ2-7, the V gene TRBV7-2, with D perhaps TRBD1 (6 bases). There are 12 residues in the CDR3. Per the germline V gene, CDR1 is SGHTA and CDR2 is FQGNSA. Trimming removed 4 bases at V and 7 bases at J, with 11 bases between.

This rearrangement joins TRBV5-4 to TRBJ1-2; D is unresolved. CDR1 and CDR2 (germline): SGHNT, YYREEE (reference sequence). V lost 5 bases and J 5 bases, leaving 16 bases between the germline ends. The CDR3 sequence is 14 residues long. Here the CDR3 reads CASRSIGRLYGYTF. The CDR3 DNA sequence: TGTGCCAGCAGATCTATCGGACGGCTTTATGGCTACACCTTC.

This clonotype was recorded at least ten times. The chain couples TRBV15 to TRBJ2-7, with D perhaps TRBD2 (6 bases). V was pared by 4 bases and J by 1 base, with 17 bases between. Germline V gene data show CDR1 as LNHNV and CDR2 as YYDKDF (reference sequence). This CDR3 contains 16 residues. The CDR3 sequence is CATSTRYRDSSYEQYF. In DNA, the CDR3 is TGTGCCACCAGCACCCGATACCGGGACTCTTCCTACGAGCAGTACTTC.

On this clonotype: This sequence may be a read error, since a much larger clone differs from it by one base. The chain couples TRBV7-2 to TRBJ1-1, with TRBD1 matching 8 bases. There are 16 residues in the CDR3. Germline V gene lookup returns CDR1 SGHTA and CDR2 FQGNSA. V dropped 3 bases and J dropped 6; count of bases not matched to a gene: 12. CDR3 in amino acids: CASSLVDRGVKPEAFF. In DNA form, the CDR3 reads TGTGCCAGCAGCTTGGTAGACAGGGGCGTAAAGCCTGAAGCTTTCTTT.

This clonotype was counted only a few times. The genes are TRBV9 and TRBJ2-2, with D perhaps TRBD2 (6 bases). Germline V gene lookup returns CDR1 SGDLS and CDR2 YYNGEE. Trimming pared 0 bases from V and 1 base from J, leaving 10 bases between. This CDR3 comprises 16 residues. The CDR3 here is CASSVVSGVNTGELFF. CDR3 DNA: TGTGCCAGCAGCGTAGTGTCGGGGGTGAACACCGGGGAGCTGTTTTTT.

The J gene is TRBJ2-2, the V gene TRBV15, with 7 positions matching TRBD2. The germline gives CDR1 LNHNV, CDR2 YYDKDF (reference sequence). The junction had 6 bases not matched to a gene; V was cut back by 5 bases and J by 3 bases. This CDR3 is built from 15 residues. CDR3 nucleotide sequence: TGTGCCACCAGCTGGGGGGGGGGGGACACCGGGGAGCTGTTTTTT. Translated, it gives CATSWGGGDTGELFF.

This clonotype was detected only once. The chain is built from TRBV7-2 and TRBJ2-5, with D unclear. Trimming pared 5 bases from V and 0 bases from J, leaving 13 bases between. This CDR3 has 15 residues. Germline V lookup: CDR1 SGHTA, CDR2 FQGNSA. For the CDR3, the DNA is TGTGCCAGCAGCACCCGGTCTTGGTACCAAGAGACCCAGTACTTC. Translated: CASSTRSWYQETQYF.

The chain combines TRBV2 with TRBJ1-2; D may be TRBD1 (6 bases). The CDR3 is 15 residues long. The germline V gene has CDR1 SNHLY and CDR2 FYNNEI. V lost 7 bases and J 7 bases, leaving 22 bases between the germline ends. CDR3 DNA: TGTGCCAGCACTCTGACTAGTACCGGGGGCAGTGGCTACACCTTC. Amino acid sequence: CASTLTSTGGSGYTF.